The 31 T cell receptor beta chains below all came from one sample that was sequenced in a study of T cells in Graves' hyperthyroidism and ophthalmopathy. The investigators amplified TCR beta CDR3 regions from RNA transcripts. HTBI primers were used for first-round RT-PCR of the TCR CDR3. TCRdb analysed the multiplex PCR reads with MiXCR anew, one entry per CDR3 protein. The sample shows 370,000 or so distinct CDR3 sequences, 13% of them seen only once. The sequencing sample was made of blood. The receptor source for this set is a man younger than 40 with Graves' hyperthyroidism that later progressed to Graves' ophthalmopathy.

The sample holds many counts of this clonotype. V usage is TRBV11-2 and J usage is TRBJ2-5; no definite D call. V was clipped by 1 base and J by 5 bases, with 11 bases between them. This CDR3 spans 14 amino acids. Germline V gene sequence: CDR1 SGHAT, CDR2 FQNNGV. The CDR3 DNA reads TGTGCCAGCAGCTTAGGTGGGGTCGGGGAGACCCAGTACTTC. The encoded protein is CASSLGGVGETQYF.

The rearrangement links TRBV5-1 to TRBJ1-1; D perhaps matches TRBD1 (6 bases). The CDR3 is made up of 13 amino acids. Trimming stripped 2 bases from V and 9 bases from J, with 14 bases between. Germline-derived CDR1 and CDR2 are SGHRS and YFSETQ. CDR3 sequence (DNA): TGCGCCAGCAGCTTTGATCGGACAGATAAAGCTTTCTTT. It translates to CASSFDRTDKAFF.

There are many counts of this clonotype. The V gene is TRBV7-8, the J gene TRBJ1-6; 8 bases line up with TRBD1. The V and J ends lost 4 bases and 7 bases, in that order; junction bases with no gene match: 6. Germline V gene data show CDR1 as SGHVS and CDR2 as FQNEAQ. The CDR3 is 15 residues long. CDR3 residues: CASSSGTGRNSPLHF. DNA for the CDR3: TGTGCCAGCAGCTCCGGGACAGGAAGGAATTCACCCCTCCACTTT.

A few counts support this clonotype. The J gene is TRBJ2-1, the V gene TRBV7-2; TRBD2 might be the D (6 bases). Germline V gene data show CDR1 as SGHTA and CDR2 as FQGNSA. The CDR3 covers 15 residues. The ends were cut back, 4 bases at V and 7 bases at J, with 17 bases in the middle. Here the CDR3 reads CASSYTGRGLNEQFF. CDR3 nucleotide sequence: TGTGCCAGCAGCTATACGGGACGGGGGTTAAATGAGCAGTTCTTC.

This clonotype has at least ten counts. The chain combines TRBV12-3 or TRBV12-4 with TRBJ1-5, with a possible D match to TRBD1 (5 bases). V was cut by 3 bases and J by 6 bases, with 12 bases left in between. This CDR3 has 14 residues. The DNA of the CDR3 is TGTGCCAGCAGTTTTGAGGGGACTCTTCAGCCCCAGCATTTT. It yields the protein CASSFEGTLQPQHF.

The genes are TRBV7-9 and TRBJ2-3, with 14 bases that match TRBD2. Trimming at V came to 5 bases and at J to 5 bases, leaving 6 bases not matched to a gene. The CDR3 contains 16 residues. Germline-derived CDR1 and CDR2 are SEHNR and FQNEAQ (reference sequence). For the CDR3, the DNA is TGTGCCAGCAGCCCGACTAGCGGGGGGGTTAGAGATACGCAGTATTTT. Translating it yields CASSPTSGGVRDTQYF.

The CDR3 loop reads CASSVGGSGEKLFF. CDR3 bases: TGTGCCAGCAGCGTAGGGGGGTCCGGCGAAAAACTGTTTTTT. The V call is TRBV9, the J call TRBJ1-4; maybe TRBD1 (5 bases). Between the trimmed V and J ends, which lost 0 bases and 8 bases, there was a span of 11 bases. Germline values: CDR1 SGDLS, CDR2 YYNGEE. This CDR3 is built from 14 residues.

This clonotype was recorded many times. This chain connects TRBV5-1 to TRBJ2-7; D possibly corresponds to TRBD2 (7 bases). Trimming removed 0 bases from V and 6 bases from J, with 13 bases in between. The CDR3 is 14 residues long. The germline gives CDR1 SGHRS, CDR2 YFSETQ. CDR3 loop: CASSLAGGAGEQYF. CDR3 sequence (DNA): TGCGCCAGCAGCTTGGCTGGGGGGGCCGGCGAGCAGTACTTC. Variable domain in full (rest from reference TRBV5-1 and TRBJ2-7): KAGVTQTPRYLIKTRGQQVTLSCSPISGHRSVSWYQQTPGQGLQFLFEYFSETQRNKGNFPGRFSGRQFSNSRSEMNVSTLELGDSALYLCASSLAGGAGEQYFGPGTRLTVT.

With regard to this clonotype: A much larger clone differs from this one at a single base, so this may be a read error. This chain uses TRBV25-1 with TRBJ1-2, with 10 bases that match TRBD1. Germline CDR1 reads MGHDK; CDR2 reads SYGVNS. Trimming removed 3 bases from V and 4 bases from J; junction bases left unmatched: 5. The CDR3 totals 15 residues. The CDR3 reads CASSDPTGGVYGYTF. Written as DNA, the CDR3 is TGTGCCAGCAGTGACCCGACAGGGGGCGTCTATGGCTACACCTTC.

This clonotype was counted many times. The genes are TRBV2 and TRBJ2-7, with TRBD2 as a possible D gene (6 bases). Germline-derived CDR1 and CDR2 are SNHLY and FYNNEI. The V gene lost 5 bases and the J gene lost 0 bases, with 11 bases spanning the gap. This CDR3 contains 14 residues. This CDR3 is CASSTRDSSYEQYF. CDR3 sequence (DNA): TGTGCCAGCAGTACGCGGGACTCCTCCTACGAGCAGTACTTC.

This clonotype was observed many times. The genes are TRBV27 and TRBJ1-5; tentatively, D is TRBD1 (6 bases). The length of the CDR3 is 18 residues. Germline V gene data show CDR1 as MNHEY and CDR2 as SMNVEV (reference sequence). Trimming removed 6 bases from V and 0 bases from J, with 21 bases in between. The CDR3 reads CASRRFSGADYSNQPQHF. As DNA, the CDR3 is TGTGCCAGCAGAAGATTTTCAGGGGCAGACTATAGCAATCAGCCCCAGCATTTT.

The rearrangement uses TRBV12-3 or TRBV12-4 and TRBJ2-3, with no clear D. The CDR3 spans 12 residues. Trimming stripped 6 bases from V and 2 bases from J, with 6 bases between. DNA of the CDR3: TGTGCCAGCAGGGCCCCCACAGATACGCAGTATTTT. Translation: CASRAPTDTQYF.

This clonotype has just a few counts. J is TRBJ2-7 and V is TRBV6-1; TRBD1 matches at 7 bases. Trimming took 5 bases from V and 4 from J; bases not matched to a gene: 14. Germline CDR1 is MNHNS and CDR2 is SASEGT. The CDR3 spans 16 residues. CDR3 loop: CASSPAGIQGRYEQYF. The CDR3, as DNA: TGTGCCAGCAGTCCGGCCGGAATACAGGGGCGGTACGAGCAGTACTTC.

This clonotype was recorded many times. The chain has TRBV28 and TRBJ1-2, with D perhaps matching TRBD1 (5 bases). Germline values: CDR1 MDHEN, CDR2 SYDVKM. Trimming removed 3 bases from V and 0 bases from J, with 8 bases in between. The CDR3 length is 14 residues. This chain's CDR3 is CASSLGTSNYGYTF. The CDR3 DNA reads TGTGCCAGCAGTTTGGGGACTTCTAACTATGGCTACACCTTC.

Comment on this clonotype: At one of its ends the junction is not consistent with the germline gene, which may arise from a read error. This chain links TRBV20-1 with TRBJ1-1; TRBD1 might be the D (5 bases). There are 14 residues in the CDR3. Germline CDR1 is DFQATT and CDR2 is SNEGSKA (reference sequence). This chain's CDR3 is CGARAPQGRTEAFF. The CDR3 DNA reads TGCGGTGCTAGAGCCCCCCAGGGAAGGACTGAAGCTTTCTTT.

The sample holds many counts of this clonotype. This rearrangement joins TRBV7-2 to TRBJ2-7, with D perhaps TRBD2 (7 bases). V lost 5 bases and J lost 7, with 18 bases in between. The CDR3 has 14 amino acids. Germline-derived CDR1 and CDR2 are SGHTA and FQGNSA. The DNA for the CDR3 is TGTGCCAGCAGCGGGTTGGGGGGGCGTGATGAGCAGTACTTC. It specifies CASSGLGGRDEQYF. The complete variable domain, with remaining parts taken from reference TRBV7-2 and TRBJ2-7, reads GAGVSQSPSNKVTEKGKDVELRCDPISGHTALYWYRQSLGQGLEFLIYFQGNSAPDKSGLPSDRFSAERTGGSVSTLTIQRTQQEDSAVYLCASSGLGGRDEQYFGPGTRLTVT.

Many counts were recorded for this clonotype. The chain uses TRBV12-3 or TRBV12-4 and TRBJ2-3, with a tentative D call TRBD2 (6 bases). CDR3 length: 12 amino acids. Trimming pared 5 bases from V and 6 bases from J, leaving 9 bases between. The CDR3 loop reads CASSPEGDTQYF. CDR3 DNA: TGTGCCAGCAGTCCGGAGGGGGATACGCAGTATTTT.

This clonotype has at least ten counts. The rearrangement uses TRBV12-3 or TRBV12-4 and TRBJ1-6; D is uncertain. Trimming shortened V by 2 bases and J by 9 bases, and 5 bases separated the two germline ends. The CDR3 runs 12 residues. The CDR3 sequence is CASSLWVSPLHF. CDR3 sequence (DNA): TGTGCCAGCAGTTTATGGGTTTCACCCCTCCACTTT.

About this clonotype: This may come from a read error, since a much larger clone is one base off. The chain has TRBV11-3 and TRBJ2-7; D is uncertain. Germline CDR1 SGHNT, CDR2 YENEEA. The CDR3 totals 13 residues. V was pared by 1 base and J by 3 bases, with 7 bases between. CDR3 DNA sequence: TGTGCCAGCAGCTTAGGGGCACTCTACGAGCAGTACTTC. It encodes CASSLGALYEQYF.

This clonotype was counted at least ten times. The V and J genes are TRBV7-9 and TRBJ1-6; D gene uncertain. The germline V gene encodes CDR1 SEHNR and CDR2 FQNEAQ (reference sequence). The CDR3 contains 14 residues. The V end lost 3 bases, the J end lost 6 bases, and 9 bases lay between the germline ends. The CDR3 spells CASSFEGFNSPLHF. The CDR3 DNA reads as TGTGCCAGCAGCTTCGAGGGCTTTAATTCACCCCTCCACTTT.

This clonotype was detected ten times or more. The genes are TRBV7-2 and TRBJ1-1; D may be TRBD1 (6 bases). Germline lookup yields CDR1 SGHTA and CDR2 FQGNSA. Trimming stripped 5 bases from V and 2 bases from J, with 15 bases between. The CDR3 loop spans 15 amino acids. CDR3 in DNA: TGTGCCAGCAGCCCCGAACGCGGGGGCAACACTGAAGCTTTCTTT. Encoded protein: CASSPERGGNTEAFF.

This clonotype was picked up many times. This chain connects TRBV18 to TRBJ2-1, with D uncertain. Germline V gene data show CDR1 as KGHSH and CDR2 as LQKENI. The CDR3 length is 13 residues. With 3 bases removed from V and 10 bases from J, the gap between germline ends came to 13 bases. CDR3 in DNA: TGTGCCAGCTCACCCCCCAGCTCGGAGGAGCAGTTCTTC. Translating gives CASSPPSSEEQFF.

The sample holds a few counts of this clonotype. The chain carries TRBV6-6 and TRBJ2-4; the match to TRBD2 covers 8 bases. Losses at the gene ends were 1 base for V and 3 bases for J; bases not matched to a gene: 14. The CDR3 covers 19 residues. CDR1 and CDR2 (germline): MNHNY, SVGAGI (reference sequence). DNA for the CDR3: TGTGCCAGCAGTTACTTCTCCCCTTGGGATAGCGGGGTCAAAAACATTCAGTACTTC. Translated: CASSYFSPWDSGVKNIQYF.

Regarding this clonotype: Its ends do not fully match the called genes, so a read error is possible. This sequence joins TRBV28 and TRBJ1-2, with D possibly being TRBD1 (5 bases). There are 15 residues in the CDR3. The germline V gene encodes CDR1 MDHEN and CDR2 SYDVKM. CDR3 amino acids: CTSSPRGDGNYGYTF. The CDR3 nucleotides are TGTACCAGCAGCCCCCGGGGGGATGGAAACTATGGCTACACCTTC.

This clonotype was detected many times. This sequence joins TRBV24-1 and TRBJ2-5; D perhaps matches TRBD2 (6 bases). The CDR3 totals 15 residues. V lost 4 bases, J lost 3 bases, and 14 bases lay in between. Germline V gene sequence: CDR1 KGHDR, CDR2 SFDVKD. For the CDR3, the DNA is TGTGCCACCAGTGAGGAGGGTAGTGGGAAAGAGACCCAGTACTTC. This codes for CATSEEGSGKETQYF.

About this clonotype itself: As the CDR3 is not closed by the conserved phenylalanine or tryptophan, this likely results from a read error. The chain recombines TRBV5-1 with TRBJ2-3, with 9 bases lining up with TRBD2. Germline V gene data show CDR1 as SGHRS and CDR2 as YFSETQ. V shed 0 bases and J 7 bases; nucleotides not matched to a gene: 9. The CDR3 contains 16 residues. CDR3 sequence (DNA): TGCGCCAGCAGCTTGGATGCGGGGGGGCTGTGGAATACGCAGTATTGT. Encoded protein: CASSLDAGGLWNTQYC.

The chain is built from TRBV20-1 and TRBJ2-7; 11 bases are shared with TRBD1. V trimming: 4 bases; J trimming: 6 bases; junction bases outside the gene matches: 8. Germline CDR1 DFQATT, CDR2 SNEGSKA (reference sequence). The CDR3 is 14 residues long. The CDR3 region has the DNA TGCAGTGCTATAAGGACAGGGGGCGGGTCCGAGCAGTACTTC. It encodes CSAIRTGGGSEQYF.

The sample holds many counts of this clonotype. As DNA, the CDR3 is TGCGCCAGCAGCGGCGACAGGGTCCACATCAACACTGAAGCTTTCTTT. Its protein product is CASSGDRVHINTEAFF. The chain uses TRBV5-1 and TRBJ1-1, with 7 nucleotides matching TRBD1. With 4 bases clipped from V and 2 bases from J, the junction kept 11 bases outside the gene matches. The CDR3 sequence is 16 residues long. CDR1 SGHRS and CDR2 YFSETQ come from the germline V gene.

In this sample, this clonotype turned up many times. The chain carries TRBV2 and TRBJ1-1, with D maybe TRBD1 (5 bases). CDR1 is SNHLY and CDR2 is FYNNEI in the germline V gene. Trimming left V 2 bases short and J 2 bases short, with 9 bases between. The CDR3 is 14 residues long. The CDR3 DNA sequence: TGTGCCAGCAGTGAACTCAGGGTAAACACTGAAGCTTTCTTT. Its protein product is CASSELRVNTEAFF. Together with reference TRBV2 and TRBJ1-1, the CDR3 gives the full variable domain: EPEVTQTPSHQVTQMGQEVILRCVPISNHLYFYWYRQILGQKVEFLVSFYNNEISEKSEIFDDQFSVERPDGSNFTLKIRSTKLEDSAMYFCASSELRVNTEAFFGQGTRLTVV.

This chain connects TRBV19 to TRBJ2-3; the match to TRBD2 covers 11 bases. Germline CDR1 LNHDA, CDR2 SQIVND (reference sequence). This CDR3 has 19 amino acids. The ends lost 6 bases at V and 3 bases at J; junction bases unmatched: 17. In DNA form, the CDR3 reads TGTGCCAGTAGGAACTCTTTAGCGGGGGGGCCTTATAGGACAGATACGCAGTATTTT. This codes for CASRNSLAGGPYRTDTQYF. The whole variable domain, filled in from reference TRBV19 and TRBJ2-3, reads DGGITQSPKYLFRKEGQNVTLSCEQNLNHDAMYWYRQDPGQGLRLIYYSQIVNDFQKGDIAEGYSVSREKKESFPLTVTSAQKNPTAFYLCASRNSLAGGPYRTDTQYFGPGTRLTVL.

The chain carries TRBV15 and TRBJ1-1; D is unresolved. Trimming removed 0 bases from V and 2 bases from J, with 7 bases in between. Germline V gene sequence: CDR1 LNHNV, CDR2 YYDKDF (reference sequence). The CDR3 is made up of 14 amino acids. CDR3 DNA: TGTGCCACCAGCAGAGATCAAACAAACACTGAAGCTTTCTTT. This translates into CATSRDQTNTEAFF.